These T cell receptor beta chains were read from a single sample in a study of shared clonotypes between healthy human individuals. Generated by immunoSEQ multiplex PCR, the TCRdb table keeps only in-frame clones and is missing some. The repertoire holds some 1,400,000 clones, with roughly 96% as singletons. Sequenced: naive CD4+ T cells sorted from blood. These receptors originate from a young man in good health. The CDR3 runs from the conserved cysteine through the conserved F or W. The order of the fields is D gene, CDR3 length, clone size, J gene, V gene, CDR3 protein, CDR3 DNA. A D gene is named only where the DNA matches it firmly. Some rows mark clone size as missing; the rest say once, few, many or name a class of expanded clone.

TRBD1	14	-	TRBJ2-1	TRBV9	CASSATGTGNEQFF	TGTGCCAGCAGCGCCACAGGGACAGGCAATGAGCAGTTCTTC
-	15	-	TRBJ2-7	TRBV5-4	CASGSTTRESYEQYF	TGTGCCAGCGGCTCAACGACTAGGGAGAGCTACGAGCAGTACTTC
-	13	-	TRBJ2-5	TRBV29-1	CSVESGVQETQYF	TGCAGCGTGGAAAGTGGGGTCCAAGAGACCCAGTACTTC
-	14	-	TRBJ1-1	TRBV15	CATSRAGENTEAFF	TGTGCCACCAGCAGAGCCGGGGAGAACACTGAAGCTTTCTTT
-	16	-	TRBJ1-2	TRBV28	CASSNGGIRVNYGYTF	TGTGCCAGCAGCAATGGGGGAATTCGCGTGAACTATGGCTACACCTTC
TRBD2	13	-	TRBJ2-1	TRBV11-2	CASAAGVHNEQFF	TGTGCCAGTGCCGCGGGAGTGCACAATGAGCAGTTCTTC
-	13	once	TRBJ2-7	TRBV6-5	CASSYRGAYEQYF	TGTGCCAGCAGTTACCGTGGGGCCTACGAGCAGTACTTC
TRBD1	14	-	TRBJ1-1	TRBV11-3	CASSLTGENTEAFF	TGTGCCAGCAGCTTAACAGGGGAGAACACTGAAGCTTTCTTT
TRBD2	16	-	TRBJ2-3	TRBV19	CASSPTSDRRADTQYF	TGTGCCAGTAGCCCAACTAGCGACCGTCGGGCAGATACGCAGTATTTT
TRBD1	16	-	TRBJ2-2	TRBV6-6	CASSYGTGRHTGELFF	TGTGCCAGCAGTTACGGGACAGGGCGCCACACCGGGGAGCTGTTTTTT
-	13	-	TRBJ2-7	TRBV28	CASGTGGPYEQYF	TGTGCCAGCGGCACCGGGGGCCCCTACGAGCAGTACTTC
-	15	-	TRBJ2-7	TRBV15	CATRVRSGPSYEQYF	TGTGCCACCAGGGTCCGCTCGGGACCCTCGTACGAGCAGTACTTC
-	15	-	TRBJ2-7	TRBV5-1	CASLSAGTLEYEQYF	TGCGCCAGTTTAAGTGCAGGGACCCTAGAATACGAGCAGTACTTC
-	13	-	TRBJ1-1	TRBV29-1	CSVAGRLNTEAFF	TGCAGCGTCGCGGGACGGTTAAACACTGAAGCTTTCTTT
TRBD2	18	-	TRBJ2-1	TRBV9	CASSVTSGRLSMYNEQFF	TGTGCCAGCAGCGTGACTAGCGGGAGACTTAGTATGTACAATGAGCAGTTCTTC
TRBD2	15	-	TRBJ2-1	TRBV28	CASISSGRGYNEQFF	TGTGCCAGCATATCTAGCGGGAGGGGCTACAATGAGCAGTTCTTC
-	14	-	TRBJ2-7	TRBV5-1	CASRSGGENYEQYF	TGCGCCAGCAGATCTGGAGGAGAGAACTACGAGCAGTACTTC
-	15	-	TRBJ1-1	TRBV5-1	CASSLGGFRRTEAFF	TGCGCCAGCAGCTTGGGTGGGTTTAGGAGGACTGAAGCTTTCTTT
-	17	-	TRBJ2-1	TRBV27	CASSRRGAAGTNNEQFF	TGTGCCAGCAGTAGAAGGGGGGCGGCGGGAACAAACAATGAGCAGTTCTTC
TRBD1	13	-	TRBJ2-3	TRBV18	CASGTGDTDTQYF	TGTGCCAGCGGGACAGGGGACACAGATACGCAGTATTTT
TRBD1	15	-	TRBJ2-2	TRBV12-5	CASGLGQGVGGELFF	TGTGCTAGTGGTTTGGGACAGGGAGTAGGCGGGGAGCTGTTTTTT
TRBD2	13	-	TRBJ2-7	TRBV29-1	CSARSGLAYEQYF	TGCAGCGCGAGGTCCGGACTAGCTTACGAGCAGTACTTC
-	13	-	TRBJ2-1	TRBV10-1	CASSADRLHEQFF	TGCGCCAGCAGTGCGGACCGTCTCCATGAGCAGTTCTTC
-	11	-	TRBJ1-1	TRBV20-1	CSAGSNTEAFF	TGCAGTGCAGGATCGAACACTGAAGCTTTCTTT
TRBD2	15	few	TRBJ2-3	TRBV5-4	CASSLELAGPDTQYF	TGTGCCAGCAGCTTGGAACTAGCGGGCCCAGATACGCAGTATTTT
-	13	-	TRBJ2-2	TRBV11-2	CASSSWRTGELFF	TGTGCCAGCAGCTCCTGGAGAACCGGGGAGCTGTTTTTT
TRBD2	15	-	TRBJ2-1	TRBV18	CASSPGTSGRLQQFF	TGTGCCAGCTCACCCGGGACTAGCGGGAGACTGCAGCAGTTCTTC
-	16	-	TRBJ2-1	TRBV5-4	CASSVPRGSQGNEQFF	TGTGCCAGCAGCGTTCCGAGGGGCTCCCAGGGCAATGAGCAGTTCTTC
TRBD2	14	-	TRBJ2-7	TRBV6-1	CASILAGGHYEQYF	TGTGCCAGCATCCTAGCGGGAGGGCACTACGAGCAGTACTTC
-	14	-	TRBJ1-2	TRBV28	CASSLRGFNYGYTF	TGTGCCAGCAGTTTAAGGGGGTTTAACTATGGCTACACCTTC
TRBD1	17	-	TRBJ1-4	TRBV4-3	CASSQVLGTGNFEKLFF	TGCGCCAGCAGCCAAGTATTAGGGACAGGGAATTTTGAAAAACTGTTTTTT
-	14	-	TRBJ2-1	TRBV5-1	CASTAGAGYNEQFF	TGCGCCTCCACTGCCGGGGCGGGGTACAATGAGCAGTTCTTC
TRBD2	14	once	TRBJ2-7	TRBV5-3	CARKPAGGSYEQYF	TGTGCCAGAAAGCCGGCGGGGGGATCGTACGAGCAGTACTTC
TRBD2	15	-	TRBJ2-1	TRBV7-9	CASSYSGAPTNEQFF	TGTGCCAGCAGCTACAGCGGGGCCCCGACCAATGAGCAGTTCTTC
-	11	-	TRBJ2-5	TRBV11-2	CASSAGETQYF	TGTGCCAGCAGCGCCGGGGAGACCCAGTACTTC
-	14	-	TRBJ2-7	TRBV27	CASSPRNIGYEQYF	TGTGCCAGCAGTCCGAGGAATATCGGATACGAGCAGTACTTC
-	14	once	TRBJ2-2	TRBV7-7	CASKSGVGVGELFF	TGTGCTAGCAAATCGGGAGTGGGAGTCGGGGAGCTGTTTTTT
TRBD1	16	-	TRBJ2-5	TRBV7-9	CASSLGSSTGAETQYF	TGTGCCAGCAGCTTAGGTTCGAGTACAGGGGCGGAGACCCAGTACTTC
-	14	-	TRBJ2-5	TRBV7-9	CASSLISVGETQYF	TGTGCCAGCAGCTTGATCAGCGTCGGTGAGACCCAGTACTTC
TRBD2	13	once	TRBJ2-1	TRBV7-3	CASRAGEVGEQFF	TGTGCCAGCAGAGCGGGAGAGGTTGGTGAGCAGTTCTTC
TRBD2	15	-	TRBJ2-3	TRBV5-1	CASSSAGGPSDTQYF	TGCGCCAGCAGCTCGGCGGGAGGGCCATCAGATACGCAGTATTTT
-	14	-	TRBJ1-3	TRBV13	CASSLETSGNTIYF	TGTGCCAGCAGCTTAGAAACCTCTGGAAACACCATATATTTT
-	11	-	TRBJ1-4	TRBV25-1	CASSVREKLFF	TGTGCCAGCAGTGTAAGGGAAAAACTGTTTTTT
-	13	-	TRBJ2-7	TRBV2	CASSASVSYEQYF	TGTGCCAGCAGTGCCAGTGTTAGCTACGAGCAGTACTTC
-	18	once	TRBJ2-3	TRBV7-9	CASRPRPSIGATADTQYF	TGTGCCAGCAGACCCAGACCCTCGATCGGAGCCACTGCAGATACGCAGTATTTT
TRBD2	17	-	TRBJ2-7	TRBV2	CASRDRLAGEVLDEQYF	TGTGCCAGCAGGGACAGGCTAGCGGGAGAGGTGCTTGACGAGCAGTACTTC
TRBD1	15	-	TRBJ1-1	TRBV7-2	CASSLAGTGATEAFF	TGTGCCAGCAGCTTAGCAGGGACAGGTGCAACTGAAGCTTTCTTT
-	14	-	TRBJ1-2	TRBV6-5	CASSYDRSNYGYTF	TGTGCCAGCAGTTACGACAGGAGTAACTATGGCTACACCTTC
-	12	-	TRBJ1-2	TRBV6-5	CASSFAGGGYTF	TGTGCCAGCAGTTTCGCGGGGGGCGGCTACACCTTC
TRBD2	18	-	TRBJ2-3	TRBV28	CASSHGRGHMTSTDTQYF	TGTGCCAGCAGCCACGGGAGGGGACATATGACCTCCACAGATACGCAGTATTTT
-	12	-	TRBJ2-3	TRBV14	CASSHLADTQYF	TGTGCCAGCAGCCACCTGGCGGATACGCAGTATTTT
TRBD2	15	-	TRBJ2-1	TRBV4-2	CASSQGTSGNNEQFF	TGTGCCAGCAGCCAAGGGACTAGCGGTAACAATGAGCAGTTCTTC
-	15	-	TRBJ1-1	TRBV19	CASSIDPGQHTEAFF	TGTGCCAGTAGTATAGACCCAGGGCAGCACACTGAAGCTTTCTTT
-	13	-	TRBJ1-1	TRBV27	CASSPTGGTQAFF	TGTGCCAGCAGCCCCACTGGGGGTACACAAGCTTTCTTT
-	16	-	TRBJ2-3	TRBV5-6	CASSKSRSVGTDTQYF	TGTGCCAGCAGCAAAAGCAGAAGTGTGGGCACAGATACGCAGTATTTT
-	16	-	TRBJ2-3	TRBV9	CASSVVVGPSGNTQYF	TGTGCCAGCAGCGTAGTAGTAGGTCCATCGGGGAATACGCAGTATTTT
TRBD2	13	-	TRBJ2-7	TRBV18	CASSIAGSYEQYF	TGTGCCAGCTCAATAGCGGGGAGTTACGAGCAGTACTTC
-	15	-	TRBJ1-2	TRBV4-3	CASSQDSQGGYGYTF	TGCGCCAGCAGCCAAGATTCCCAGGGTGGCTATGGCTACACCTTC